Shown below are 25 T cell receptor beta chains from a single sample sequenced in a study of blood T cell repertoires in COVID-19. Sequencing used immunoSEQ multiplex PCR; TCRdb keeps in-frame clones, though not all of them. This repertoire shows about 38,000 clones, just under 75% found once; its top ten account for over 9.5%. The sequenced sample was peripheral blood. These receptors all come from a man in his sixties or seventies with COVID-19, enrolled during active disease.

CDR3 protein: CASGRGTGGFEQYF. The CDR3 coding sequence is TGTGCCAGCGGGCGAGGGACAGGGGGATTCGAGCAGTACTTC. This chain connects TRBV19 to TRBJ2-7; the match to TRBD1 covers 11 bases. Germline V gene data show CDR1 as LNHDA and CDR2 as SQIVND (reference sequence). The V gene end was trimmed by 9 bases and the J gene end by 6 bases; junction bases not matched to a gene: 10. This CDR3 spans 14 amino acids.

With respect to this clone: At one boundary the junction diverges from the germline segment, which might be a read error. This rearrangement joins TRBV29-1 to TRBJ2-1; 9 nucleotides agree with TRBD1. This CDR3 is 10 amino acids long. Germline lookup yields CDR1 SQVTM and CDR2 ANQGSEA. The DNA of the CDR3 is TGCAGCTCCGGGGACAGGGCTAGGCTCTTC. Protein: CSSGDRARLF.

V usage is TRBV27 and J usage is TRBJ2-7; 7 bases agree with TRBD2. This CDR3 has 15 amino acids. Germline V lookup: CDR1 MNHEY, CDR2 SMNVEV (reference sequence). The trim removed 6 bases at V and 3 bases at J, leaving 11 bases unmatched. In DNA, the CDR3 is TGTGCCAGCAGCCTGACTAGCTCACCGTACTACGAGCAGTACTTC. Its translation: CASSLTSSPYYEQYF.

This clone was observed a single time. The chain is built from TRBV7-6 and TRBJ2-3, with no clear D. The CDR3 extends over 12 amino acids. The germline V and J ends were trimmed by 6 bases and 2 bases, with 6 bases remaining between them. Germline CDR1 SGHVS, CDR2 FNYEAQ. Here the CDR3 reads CASSTYTDTQYF. In DNA, the CDR3 is TGTGCCAGCAGTACTTACACAGATACGCAGTATTTT.

This clone was counted between two and nine times. The rearrangement links TRBV20-1 to TRBJ2-7; 11 bases are shared with TRBD2. The germline gives CDR1 DFQATT, CDR2 SNEGSKA (reference sequence). CDR3 length: 14 residues. The ends lost 3 bases at V and 5 bases at J; junction bases unmatched: 6. CDR3 residues: CSASNPLAGDEQYF. Here the CDR3 DNA reads TGCAGTGCTAGTAATCCACTAGCGGGGGACGAGCAGTACTTC.

This clone was counted a few times. This rearrangement joins TRBV28 to TRBJ1-5, with 8 bases aligning to TRBD1. The CDR3 runs 15 residues. CDR1 and CDR2 (germline): MDHEN, SYDVKM. Losses at the gene ends were 5 bases for V and 2 bases for J; bases not matched to a gene: 5. In DNA, the CDR3 is TGTGCCAGCAGTACGACAGGGGTCGGCAATCAGCCCCAGCATTTT. Translated, it gives CASSTTGVGNQPQHF.

The chain employs TRBV18 and TRBJ1-1, with D unresolved. This CDR3 region has 14 residues. The germline V and J ends were trimmed by 1 base and 1 base, with 7 bases remaining between them. The V gene's germline CDR1 is KGHSH and CDR2 LQKENI. CDR3 nucleotide sequence: TGTGCCAGCTCACCACAACAGCAGAACACTGAAGCTTTCTTT. Encoded protein: CASSPQQQNTEAFF.

This chain connects TRBV6-2 or TRBV6-3 to TRBJ1-4; TRBD1 is a possible D gene (5 bases). Trimming removed 4 bases at V and 8 bases at J, with 14 bases between. From germline, CDR1 is MNHEY and CDR2 SVGEGT. The CDR3 sequence is 14 residues long. The CDR3, as DNA: TGTGCCAGCAGTTTTTCAGGGTTGGGAGAAAAACTGTTTTTT. Amino acid sequence: CASSFSGLGEKLFF.

The chain carries TRBV6-5 and TRBJ1-5; TRBD1 agrees at 7 bases. Trimming cost V 3 bases and J 6 bases; bases outside gene matches: 8. Germline V gives CDR1 MNHEY, CDR2 SVGAGI. This CDR3 has 15 amino acids. This chain's CDR3 is CASSYDRAVTQPQHF. CDR3 DNA: TGTGCCAGCAGTTATGACAGGGCGGTGACTCAGCCCCAGCATTTT.

The V gene is TRBV3-1 (or the pseudogene TRBV3-2), the J gene TRBJ1-4, with 7 bases aligning to TRBD1. The CDR3 loop spans 15 amino acids. The germline gives CDR1 LGHDT, CDR2 YNNKEL (reference sequence). V was pared by 3 bases and J by 8 bases, with 9 bases of the junction left unmatched. The CDR3 here is CASSQNRGGGEKLFF. The CDR3 DNA reads TGTGCCAGCAGCCAGAACAGGGGTGGAGGAGAAAAACTGTTTTTT.

V usage is TRBV7-3 and J usage is TRBJ2-2; perhaps TRBD2 as D (5 bases). CDR3 length: 13 amino acids. CDR1 is SGHTA and CDR2 is FQGTGA in the germline V gene. Trimming cost V 8 bases and J 1 base, with 8 bases left between them. The CDR3 spells CASGRQNTGELFF. The DNA for the CDR3 is TGTGCCAGCGGGAGACAGAACACCGGGGAGCTGTTTTTT.

This clone was detected a few times. The chain couples TRBV2 to TRBJ2-7; D gene uncertain. CDR1 is SNHLY and CDR2 is FYNNEI in the germline V gene. This CDR3 has 11 amino acids. V dropped 10 bases and J dropped 6 bases, with 13 bases sitting between them. The CDR3 coding sequence is TGTGCCACTACAACAGAGTCCGAGCAGTACTTC. As protein: CATTTESEQYF.

V is TRBV20-1 and J is TRBJ2-2; tentative D call: TRBD2 (5 bases). Germline CDR1 reads DFQATT; CDR2 reads SNEGSKA (reference sequence). This CDR3 is 14 amino acids long. The V end was cut by 3 bases, the J end by 0 bases, with 8 bases between. The CDR3 region is CSASTGTNTGELFF. As DNA, the CDR3 is TGCAGTGCTAGTACCGGGACGAACACCGGGGAGCTGTTTTTT.

The chain couples TRBV5-4 to TRBJ2-7, with D possibly TRBD1 on 5 matching bases. Germline lookup yields CDR1 SGHNT and CDR2 YYREEE (reference sequence). The CDR3 spans 14 residues. V was shortened by 4 bases and J by 3 bases, with 14 bases between the two germline ends. CDR3 residues: CASSLEDTNYEQYF. Written as DNA, the CDR3 is TGTGCCAGCAGCCTCGAGGACACAAACTACGAGCAGTACTTC.

The chain combines TRBV6-1 with TRBJ1-6, with D tentatively TRBD1 (5 bases). V was shortened by 4 bases and J by 0 bases, with 13 bases between the two germline ends. This CDR3 is built from 17 residues. From germline, CDR1 is MNHNS and CDR2 SASEGT. CDR3 in DNA: TGTGCCAGCAGTGGAGGACGGGGGAGCTCCTATAATTCACCCCTCCACTTT. It translates to CASSGGRGSSYNSPLHF.

V and J are TRBV5-1 and TRBJ1-4; D is unresolved. The V end lost 1 base, the J end lost 0 bases, and 7 bases lay between the germline ends. The CDR3 covers 15 residues. Germline V gene data show CDR1 as SGHRS and CDR2 as YFSETQ. The CDR3 DNA reads as TGCGCCAGCAGCTTGTTCGCGGCAACTAATGAAAAACTGTTTTTT. Its translation: CASSLFAATNEKLFF. Full variable domain (rest looked up from reference TRBV5-1 and TRBJ1-4): KAGVTQTPRYLIKTRGQQVTLSCSPISGHRSVSWYQQTPGQGLQFLFEYFSETQRNKGNFPGRFSGRQFSNSRSEMNVSTLELGDSALYLCASSLFAATNEKLFFGSGTQLSVL.

The table lists this clone with a few counts. This chain connects TRBV28 to TRBJ1-2, with a possible D match to TRBD1 (6 bases). The V and J ends lost 5 bases and 7 bases respectively, with 17 bases between them. Germline CDR1 MDHEN, CDR2 SYDVKM. This CDR3 contains 14 residues. CDR3 region: CASSLRQVRTGYTF. CDR3 in DNA: TGTGCCAGCAGTCTCAGACAGGTGAGGACTGGCTACACCTTC.

The J gene is TRBJ2-1, the V gene TRBV4-1; TRBD2 matches at 7 bases. With 1 base clipped from V and 1 base from J, the junction kept 7 bases outside the gene matches. The CDR3 extends over 17 amino acids. The germline V gene has CDR1 MGHRA and CDR2 YSYEKL. This CDR3 is CASSQGTGGRSYNEQFF. Written as DNA, the CDR3 is TGCGCCAGCAGCCAAGGTACTGGCGGGAGATCCTACAATGAGCAGTTCTTC.

This clone was recorded once. The chain carries TRBV10-2 and TRBJ1-6, with a possible D match to TRBD1 (5 bases). Trimming took 5 bases from V and 4 from J, leaving 12 bases between them. Germline loops: CDR1 WSHSY, CDR2 SAAADI. The CDR3 sequence is 15 residues long. The CDR3 sequence: CASSLSGGYNSPLHF. The CDR3 region has the DNA TGCGCCAGCAGTCTCTCGGGGGGATATAATTCACCCCTCCACTTT.

The CDR3 nucleotides read TGTGCCAGCAGCTTTAAGGAGAATTCACCCCTCCACTTT. It is translated as CASSFKENSPLHF. V is TRBV7-2 and J is TRBJ1-6, with no clear D. Trimming cost V 3 bases and J 7 bases, with 7 bases left between them. The germline CDR1 and CDR2 sequences are SGHTA and FQGNSA. The CDR3 is 13 residues long.

The rearrangement uses TRBV7-9 and TRBJ1-5; tentatively, D is TRBD1 (5 bases). The CDR3 contains 13 residues. CDR1 and CDR2 from the germline V gene are SEHNR and FQNEAQ (reference sequence). The V gene lost 2 bases and the J gene lost 9 bases, with 11 bases spanning the gap. CDR3 DNA sequence: TGTGCCAGCAGCTTACGGGGGGATCGGCCCCAGCATTTT. This encodes CASSLRGDRPQHF.

The chain is built from TRBV6-5 and TRBJ2-7, with 8 positions matching TRBD2. Germline CDR1 MNHEY, CDR2 SVGAGI. The CDR3 has 13 residues. V shed 6 bases, J shed 6 bases, and the junction held 7 bases outside the gene matches. Here the CDR3 reads CASRPGGGVEQYF. DNA for the CDR3: TGTGCCAGCAGACCCGGGGGGGGAGTCGAGCAGTACTTC.

This clone was seen many times. V is TRBV6-6 and J is TRBJ1-5, with D possibly TRBD1 on 5 matching bases. The germline V gene encodes CDR1 MNHNY and CDR2 SVGAGI (reference sequence). The V and J ends lost 6 bases and 3 bases respectively, with 12 bases between them. This CDR3 is 14 amino acids long. In DNA, the CDR3 is TGTGCCAGCAGGGCGACAGAAGCCAATCAGCCCCAGCATTTT. It specifies CASRATEANQPQHF.

The chain carries TRBV3-1 (or the pseudogene TRBV3-2) and TRBJ1-4, with no clear D. Trimming took 3 bases from V and 7 from J, leaving 6 bases between them. The CDR3 sequence is 12 residues long. Looked up from germline, CDR1 is LGHDT and CDR2 is YNNKEL (reference sequence). The CDR3 bases are TGTGCCAGCAGCCAGACTGGTGAAAAACTGTTTTTT. Its protein is CASSQTGEKLFF.

This clone has only a few counts. V usage is TRBV29-1 and J usage is TRBJ1-3; a weak D match, TRBD1 (6 bases). The CDR3 runs 15 residues. The germline V gene has CDR1 SQVTM and CDR2 ANQGSEA. The germline V and J ends were trimmed by 4 bases and 4 bases, with 17 bases remaining between them. CDR3 protein: CSVVARGSPGNTIYF. CDR3 bases: TGCAGCGTTGTCGCGAGGGGGAGTCCCGGAAACACCATATATTTT.